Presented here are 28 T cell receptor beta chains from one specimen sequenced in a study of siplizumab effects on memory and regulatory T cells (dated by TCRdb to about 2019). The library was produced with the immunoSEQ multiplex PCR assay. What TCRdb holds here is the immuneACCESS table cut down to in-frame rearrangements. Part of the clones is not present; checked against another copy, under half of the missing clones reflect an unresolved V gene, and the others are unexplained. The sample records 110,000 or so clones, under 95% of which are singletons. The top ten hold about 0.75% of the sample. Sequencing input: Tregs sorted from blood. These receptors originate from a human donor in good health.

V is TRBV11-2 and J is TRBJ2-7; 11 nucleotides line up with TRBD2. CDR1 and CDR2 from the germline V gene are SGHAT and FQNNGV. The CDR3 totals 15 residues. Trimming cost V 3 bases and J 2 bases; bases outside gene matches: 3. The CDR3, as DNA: TGTGCCAGCAGCTTGGAACTAGCGGGAGCCTACGAGCAGTACTTC. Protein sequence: CASSLELAGAYEQYF.

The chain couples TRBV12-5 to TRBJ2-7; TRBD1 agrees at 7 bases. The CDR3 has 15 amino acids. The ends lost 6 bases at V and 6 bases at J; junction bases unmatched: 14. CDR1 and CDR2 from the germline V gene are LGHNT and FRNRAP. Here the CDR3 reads CASGPDRITASEQYF. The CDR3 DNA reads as TGTGCTAGTGGCCCGGACAGGATCACCGCAAGCGAGCAGTACTTC. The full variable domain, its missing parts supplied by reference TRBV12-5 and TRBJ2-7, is DARVTQTPRHKVTEMGQEVTMRCQPILGHNTVFWYRQTMMQGLELLAYFRNRAPLDDSGMPKDRFSAEMPDATLATLKIQPSEPRDSAVYFCASGPDRITASEQYFGPGTRLTVT.

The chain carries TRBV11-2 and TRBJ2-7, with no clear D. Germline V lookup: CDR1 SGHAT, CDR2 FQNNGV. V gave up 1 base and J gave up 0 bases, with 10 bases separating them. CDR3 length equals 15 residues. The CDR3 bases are TGTGCCAGCAGCTTAGGCCAGGTGAGCTCCTACGAGCAGTACTTC. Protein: CASSLGQVSSYEQYF.

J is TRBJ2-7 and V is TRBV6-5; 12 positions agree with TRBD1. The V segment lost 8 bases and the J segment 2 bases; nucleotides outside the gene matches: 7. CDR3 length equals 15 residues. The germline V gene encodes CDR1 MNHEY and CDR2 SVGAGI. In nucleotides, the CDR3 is TGTGCCAGCCGGAAGGGGACAGGGGGCGCCTACGAGCAGTACTTC. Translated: CASRKGTGGAYEQYF.

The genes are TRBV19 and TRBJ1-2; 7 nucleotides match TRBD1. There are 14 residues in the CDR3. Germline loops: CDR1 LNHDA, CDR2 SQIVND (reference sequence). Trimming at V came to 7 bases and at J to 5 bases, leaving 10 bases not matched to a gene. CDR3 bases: TGTGCCAGTAAAGGGACAGCTATTCATTATGGCTACACCTTC. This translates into CASKGTAIHYGYTF.

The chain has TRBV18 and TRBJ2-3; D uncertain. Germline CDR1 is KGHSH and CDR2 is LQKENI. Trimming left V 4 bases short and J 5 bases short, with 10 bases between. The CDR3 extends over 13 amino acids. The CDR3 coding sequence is TGTGCCAGCTCACGGGTCGTGGGAGATACGCAGTATTTT. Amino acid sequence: CASSRVVGDTQYF. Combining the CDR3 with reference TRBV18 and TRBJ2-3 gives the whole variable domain NAGVMQNPRHLVRRRGQEARLRCSPMKGHSHVYWYRQLPEEGLKFMVYLQKENIIDESGMPKERFSAEFPKEGPSILRIQQVVRGDSAAYFCASSRVVGDTQYFGPGTRLTVL.

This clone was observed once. CDR3 DNA: TGTGCCATCAGTGAGGGGGCTAGCGGGTACCAAGAGACCCAGTACTTC. Translating gives CAISEGASGYQETQYF. This chain uses TRBV10-3 with TRBJ2-5; 8 bases match TRBD2. The CDR3 runs 16 residues. Looked up from germline, CDR1 is ENHRY and CDR2 is SYGVKD. V trimming: 2 bases; J trimming: 0 bases; junction bases outside the gene matches: 5.

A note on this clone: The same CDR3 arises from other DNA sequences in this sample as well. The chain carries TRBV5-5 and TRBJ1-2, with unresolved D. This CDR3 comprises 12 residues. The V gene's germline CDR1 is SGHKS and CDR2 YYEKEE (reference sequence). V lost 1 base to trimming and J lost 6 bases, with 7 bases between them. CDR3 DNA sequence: TGTGCCAGCAGCTTGCGGACTCATGGCTACACCTTC. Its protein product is CASSLRTHGYTF.

This CDR3 is CASSRKAGATNEQFF. CDR3 in DNA: TGTGCCAGCAGTCGCAAAGCGGGGGCCACCAATGAGCAGTTCTTC. The V call is TRBV6-5, the J call TRBJ2-1; 8 nucleotides line up with TRBD2. The CDR3 is made up of 15 amino acids. The germline V gene encodes CDR1 MNHEY and CDR2 SVGAGI. V trimming: 5 bases; J trimming: 6 bases; junction bases outside the gene matches: 9.

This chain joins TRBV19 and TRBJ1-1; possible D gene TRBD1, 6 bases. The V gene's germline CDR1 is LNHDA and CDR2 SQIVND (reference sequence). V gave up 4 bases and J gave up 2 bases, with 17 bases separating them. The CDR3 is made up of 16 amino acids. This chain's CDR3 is CASSTRQAPRNTEAFF. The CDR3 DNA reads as TGTGCCAGTAGTACCCGACAGGCCCCCAGAAACACTGAAGCTTTCTTT.

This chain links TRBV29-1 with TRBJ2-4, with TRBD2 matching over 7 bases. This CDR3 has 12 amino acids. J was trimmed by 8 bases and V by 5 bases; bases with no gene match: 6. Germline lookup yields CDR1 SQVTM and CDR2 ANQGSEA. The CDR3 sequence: CSVTLGGDIQYF. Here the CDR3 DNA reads TGCAGCGTTACACTGGGAGGGGACATTCAGTACTTC.

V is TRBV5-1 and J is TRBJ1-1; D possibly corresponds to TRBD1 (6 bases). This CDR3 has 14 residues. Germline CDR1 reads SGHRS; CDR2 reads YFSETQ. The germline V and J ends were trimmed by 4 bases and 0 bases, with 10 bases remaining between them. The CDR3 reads CASSEGQLNTEAFF. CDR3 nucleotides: TGCGCCAGCAGCGAGGGACAATTGAACACTGAAGCTTTCTTT.

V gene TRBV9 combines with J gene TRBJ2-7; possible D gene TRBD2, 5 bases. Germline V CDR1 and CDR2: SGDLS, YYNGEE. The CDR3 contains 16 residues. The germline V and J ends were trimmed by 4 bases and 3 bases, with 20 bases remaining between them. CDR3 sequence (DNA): TGTGCCAGCAGCCCCCGCGTGGGAGTCAACCTCTACGAGCAGTACTTC. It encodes CASSPRVGVNLYEQYF.

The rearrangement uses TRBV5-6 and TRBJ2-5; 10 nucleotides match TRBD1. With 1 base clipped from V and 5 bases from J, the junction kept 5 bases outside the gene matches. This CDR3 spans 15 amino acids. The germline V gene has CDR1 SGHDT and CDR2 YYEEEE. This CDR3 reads CASSLKGQGLETQYF. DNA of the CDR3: TGTGCCAGCAGCTTGAAGGGACAGGGGCTTGAGACCCAGTACTTC.

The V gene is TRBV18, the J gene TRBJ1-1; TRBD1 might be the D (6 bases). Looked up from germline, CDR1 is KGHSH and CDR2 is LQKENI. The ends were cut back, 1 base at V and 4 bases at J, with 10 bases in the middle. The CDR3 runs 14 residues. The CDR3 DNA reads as TGTGCCAGCTCACCACGAGTAGGGGGCACTGAAGCTTTCTTT. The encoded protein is CASSPRVGGTEAFF.

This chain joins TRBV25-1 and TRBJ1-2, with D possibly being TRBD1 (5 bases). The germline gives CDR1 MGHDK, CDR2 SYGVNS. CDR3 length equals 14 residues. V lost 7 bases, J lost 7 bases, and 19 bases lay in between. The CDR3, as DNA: TGTGCCAGCAATGGGGCCTATGACCCGGGTGGCTACACCTTC. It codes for CASNGAYDPGGYTF.

CDR3 sequence: CASSLGTGVWTEAFF. DNA of the CDR3: TGTGCCAGCAGCTTAGGGACAGGGGTTTGGACTGAAGCTTTCTTT. The genes are TRBV7-8 and TRBJ1-1; 9 nucleotides match TRBD1. Germline assignment: CDR1 SGHVS and CDR2 FQNEAQ. This CDR3 comprises 15 residues. V was clipped by 1 base and J by 5 bases; unmatched bases: 5. Full variable domain (outside the CDR3, taken from reference TRBV7-8 and TRBJ1-1): GAGVSQSPRYKVAKRGQDVALRCDPISGHVSLFWYQQALGQGPEFLTYFQNEAQLDKSGLPSDRFFAERPEGSVSTLKIQRTQQEDSAVYLCASSLGTGVWTEAFFGQGTRLTVV.

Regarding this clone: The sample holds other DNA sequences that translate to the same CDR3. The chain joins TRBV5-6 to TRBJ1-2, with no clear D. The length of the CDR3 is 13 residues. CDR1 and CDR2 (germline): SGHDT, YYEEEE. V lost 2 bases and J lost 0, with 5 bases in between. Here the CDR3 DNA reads TGTGCCAGCAGCTTAAAGGCTAACTATGGCTACACCTTC. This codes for CASSLKANYGYTF.

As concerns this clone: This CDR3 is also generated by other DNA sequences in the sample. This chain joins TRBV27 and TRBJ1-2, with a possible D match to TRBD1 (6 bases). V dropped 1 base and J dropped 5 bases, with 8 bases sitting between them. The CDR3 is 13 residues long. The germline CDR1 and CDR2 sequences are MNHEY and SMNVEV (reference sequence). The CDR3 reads CASSLYRDYGYTF. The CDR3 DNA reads TGTGCCAGCAGTTTATACAGGGATTATGGCTACACCTTC.

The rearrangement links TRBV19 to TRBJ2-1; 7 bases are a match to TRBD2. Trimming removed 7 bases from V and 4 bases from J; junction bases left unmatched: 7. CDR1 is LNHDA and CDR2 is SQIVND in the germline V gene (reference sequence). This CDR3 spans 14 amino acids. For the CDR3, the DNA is TGTGCCAGTACTCGGGGGAGGGCTTACAATGAGCAGTTCTTC. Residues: CASTRGRAYNEQFF.

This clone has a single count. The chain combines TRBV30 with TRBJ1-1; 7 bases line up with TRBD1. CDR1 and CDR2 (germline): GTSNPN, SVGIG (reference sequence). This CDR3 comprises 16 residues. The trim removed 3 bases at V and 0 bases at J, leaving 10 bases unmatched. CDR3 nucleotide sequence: TGTGCCTGGAGGCCCGACAGGGTTTTCATGAACACTGAAGCTTTCTTT. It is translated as CAWRPDRVFMNTEAFF.

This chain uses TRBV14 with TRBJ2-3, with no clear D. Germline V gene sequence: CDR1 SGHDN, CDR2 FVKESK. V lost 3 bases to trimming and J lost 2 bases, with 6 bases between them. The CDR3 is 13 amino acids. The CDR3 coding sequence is TGTGCCAGCAGCCAGACGACCACAGATACGCAGTATTTT. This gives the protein CASSQTTTDTQYF.

CDR3 in DNA: TGCAGCCTTCAAGGCGAAGAGACCCAGTACTTC. It yields the protein CSLQGEETQYF. The V gene is TRBV20-1, the J gene TRBJ2-5, with D hard to call. The CDR3 covers 11 residues. CDR1 and CDR2 from the germline V gene are DFQATT and SNEGSKA (reference sequence).

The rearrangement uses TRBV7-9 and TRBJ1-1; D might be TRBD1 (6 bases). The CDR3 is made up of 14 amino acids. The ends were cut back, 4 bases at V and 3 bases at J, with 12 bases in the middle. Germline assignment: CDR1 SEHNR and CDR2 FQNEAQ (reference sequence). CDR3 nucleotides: TGTGCCAGCAGCTATGACAAGGGGGACACTGAAGCTTTCTTT. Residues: CASSYDKGDTEAFF.

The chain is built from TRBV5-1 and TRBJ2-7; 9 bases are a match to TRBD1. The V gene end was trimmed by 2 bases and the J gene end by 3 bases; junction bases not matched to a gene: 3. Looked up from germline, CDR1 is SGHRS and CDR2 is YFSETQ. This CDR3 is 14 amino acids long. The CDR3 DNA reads TGCGCCAGCAGCTTTAGGGGACAGGGCTACGAGCAGTACTTC. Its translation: CASSFRGQGYEQYF.

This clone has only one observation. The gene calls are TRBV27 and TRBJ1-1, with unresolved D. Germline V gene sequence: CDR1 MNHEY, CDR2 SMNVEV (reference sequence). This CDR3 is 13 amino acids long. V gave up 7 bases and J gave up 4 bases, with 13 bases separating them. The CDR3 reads CASKKEAGTEAFF. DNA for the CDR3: TGTGCCAGCAAAAAAGAGGCAGGCACTGAAGCTTTCTTT.

The CDR3 loop is CASTDRGLKAFF. The DNA of the CDR3 is TGTGCCAGCACCGACAGGGGGCTAAAAGCTTTCTTT. The genes are TRBV27 and TRBJ1-1; 10 nucleotides align to TRBD1. This CDR3 spans 12 amino acids. Per germline, CDR1 MNHEY and CDR2 SMNVEV (reference sequence). V shed 7 bases, J shed 9 bases, and the junction held 5 bases outside the gene matches.

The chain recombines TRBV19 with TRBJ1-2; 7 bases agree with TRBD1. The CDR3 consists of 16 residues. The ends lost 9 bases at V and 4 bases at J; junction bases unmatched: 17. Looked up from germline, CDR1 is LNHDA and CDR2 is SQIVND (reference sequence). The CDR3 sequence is CASRLTSGTATYGYTF. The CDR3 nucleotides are TGTGCCAGCCGACTAACCTCCGGGACAGCCACCTATGGCTACACCTTC.